This is a list of T cell receptor beta chains from one sample in a study of OX40 agonist ivuxolimab in advanced cancers. Profiling relied on immunoSEQ multiplex PCR, and the TCRdb table lists in-frame clones only, not all of them. The data contain around 68,000 clones, about 89% of them seen just once; the ten biggest clones take up approximately 0.32%. The sequencing used CD4+ or CD8+ T cells sorted from blood, collected in a trial of the OX40 agonist ivuxolimab. The receptors here all came from an adult with an advanced solid tumor such as melanoma, head and neck, liver or kidney cancer. The CDR3 runs from the conserved cysteine through the conserved F or W. D genes are given only for firm matches. Only part of the rows carry a size: once, few, many, or a class if the clone is expanded.

j_gene	d_gene	v_gene	abundance	CDR3nt	CDR3aa
TRBJ2-3	TRBD2	TRBV7-3	NA	TGTGCCAGCAGCTTGGGGACTAGCGGGGGAACAGATACGCAGTATTTT	CASSLGTSGGTDTQYF
TRBJ2-1	NA	TRBV14	NA	TGTGCCAGCAGCCAAGTTCTTGGGAATGAGCAGTTCTTC	CASSQVLGNEQFF
TRBJ2-3	TRBD2	TRBV7-9	NA	TGTGCCAGCAGCTTAGGGTTGGCTAGCGGAGGGGCAGATACGCAGTATTTT	CASSLGLASGGADTQYF
TRBJ2-1	TRBD2	TRBV9	once	TGTGCCAGCAGCCGGGGGGGCGTTAAACACAATGAGCAGTTCTTC	CASSRGGVKHNEQFF
TRBJ2-7	TRBD2	TRBV6-1	few	TGTGCCAGCATTCTTAGCGGGAGGGCCTACGAGCAGTACTTC	CASILSGRAYEQYF
TRBJ2-1	NA	TRBV14	once	TGTGCCAGCAGCCAGAACCTAGCGACCCTCCCAGGGGACTTTGAGCAGTTCTTC	CASSQNLATLPGDFEQFF
TRBJ2-7	TRBD2	TRBV10-3	NA	TGTGCCATCAGTGAGACTAGCGGGAACAACGAGCAGTACTTC	CAISETSGNNEQYF
TRBJ1-3	TRBD1	TRBV2	once	TGTGCCAGCAGTGACAACAGGGGCAGCTCTGGAAACACCATATATTTT	CASSDNRGSSGNTIYF
TRBJ1-2	NA	TRBV6-1	NA	TGTGCCAGCAGTGAAGGCGTGGGCAGATCTGATGGCTACACCTTC	CASSEGVGRSDGYTF
TRBJ2-3	TRBD2	TRBV18	NA	TGTGCCAGCTCACCACTAGGGGGTAGCGGGATCAGCACAGATACGCAGTATTTT	CASSPLGGSGISTDTQYF
TRBJ1-1	NA	TRBV28	NA	TGTGCCAGCAAAACCTGGGGGGGGGCGGACACTGAAGCTTTCTTT	CASKTWGGADTEAFF
TRBJ2-1	NA	TRBV6-6	NA	TGTGCCAGCAGTTACGGAGGGGGCGGGGGCCGCAATGAGCAGTTCTTC	CASSYGGGGGRNEQFF
TRBJ2-2	TRBD2	TRBV7-9	NA	TGTGCCAGCAGCAGAACCAGGACTAGCTCAGTCGGGGAGCTGTTTTTT	CASSRTRTSSVGELFF
TRBJ2-1	NA	TRBV2	NA	TGTGCCAGCAGCGGGACGCCGGGGTTCGAGCAGTTCTTC	CASSGTPGFEQFF
TRBJ1-2	NA	TRBV13	NA	TGTGCCAGCTCGGCGCGGGTTGATGGCTACACCTTC	CASSARVDGYTF
TRBJ1-1	NA	TRBV12-5	NA	TGTGCTAGTGGTCCACCGGGACAAGCCACTGAAGCTTTCTTT	CASGPPGQATEAFF
TRBJ2-5	TRBD1	TRBV7-9	once	TGTGCCAGCAGCTTAACAAGGGACAGGGTGAAGGAGACCCAGTACTTC	CASSLTRDRVKETQYF
TRBJ2-1	NA	TRBV6-4	NA	TGTGCCAGCAGTGAAAACAGTAAGGGGAATGAGCAGTTCTTC	CASSENSKGNEQFF
TRBJ2-3	NA	TRBV7-3	NA	TGTGCCAGCAGCTTGATCGGGTCCAGTGATACGCAGTATTTT	CASSLIGSSDTQYF
TRBJ1-4	NA	TRBV2	NA	TGTGCCAGCAGTGGAGGTGAAAAACTGTTTTTT	CASSGGEKLFF
TRBJ1-1	NA	TRBV29-1	NA	TGCAGCGTCAAGGGGTCAGGGAAAATGAACACTGAAGCTTTCTTT	CSVKGSGKMNTEAFF
TRBJ1-6	NA	TRBV7-8	NA	TGTGCCAGCAGCTTTGACGGTCCCAATTCACCCCTCCACTTT	CASSFDGPNSPLHF
TRBJ2-7	NA	TRBV19	NA	TGTGCCAGCAGCATCAGGGGTGCCGAGCAGTACTTC	CASSIRGAEQYF
TRBJ1-2	NA	TRBV6-1	NA	TGTGCCAGCAGTGAATCGGGGATAGGGATCTATGGCTACACCTTC	CASSESGIGIYGYTF
TRBJ2-2	TRBD2	TRBV28	NA	TGTGCCAGCAGTTTATACTCCGGACTAGCGGGAGGAACCGGGGAGCTGTTTTTT	CASSLYSGLAGGTGELFF
TRBJ1-5	TRBD1	TRBV5-4	NA	TGTGCCAGCAGCGTGGACAGGGGCAATCAGCCCCAGCATTTT	CASSVDRGNQPQHF
TRBJ2-2	NA	TRBV11-3	once	TGTGCCAGCAGCCTCCGAGCCGCAGGGGACGGCGGGGAGCTGTTTTTT	CASSLRAAGDGGELFF
TRBJ1-1	NA	TRBV7-6	NA	TGTGCCAGCGGACCTGAGAATGGAGCTTTCTTT	CASGPENGAFF
TRBJ2-6	NA	TRBV11-2	NA	TGTGCCAGCAGTCAAATCGGGGCTGGGGCCAACGTCCTGACTTTC	CASSQIGAGANVLTF
TRBJ2-7	NA	TRBV19	NA	TGTGCCAGTAGCCGTACCGGGACTCCCTTCCGCGAGCAGTACTTC	CASSRTGTPFREQYF
TRBJ2-7	TRBD1	TRBV6-1	once	TGTGCCAGCAGGGCCGGTTGGACAGGGGACTACGAGCAGTACTTC	CASRAGWTGDYEQYF
TRBJ2-1	NA	TRBV25-1	once	TGTGCCAGCAGTGAAAGCCCTATAGGGGGGAGCTCCTACAATGAGCAGTTCTTC	CASSESPIGGSSYNEQFF
TRBJ1-5	TRBD1	TRBV7-9	NA	TGTGCCAGCAGAGGGACAGCGAATCAGCCCCAGCATTTT	CASRGTANQPQHF
TRBJ1-1	NA	TRBV27	NA	TGTGCCAGCAGCCTGACAGGCCTTGGGGCTGAAGCTTTCTTT	CASSLTGLGAEAFF
TRBJ2-7	NA	TRBV11-2	once	TGTGCCAGCAGCAAAAACCAGGGACAAGAGCAGTACTTC	CASSKNQGQEQYF
TRBJ1-6	NA	TRBV7-8	NA	TGTGCCAGCAGCCCCGCCGGACAAAATAATTCACCCCTCCACTTT	CASSPAGQNNSPLHF
TRBJ1-2	NA	TRBV30	NA	TGTGCCCACCAGGGCGAAGCGGAAGGCTACACCTTC	CAHQGEAEGYTF
TRBJ2-3	NA	TRBV5-8	once	TGTGCCAGCAGCTCCGCCGATGGGCTTACGCAGTATTTT	CASSSADGLTQYF
TRBJ1-2	NA	TRBV5-1	NA	TGCGCCAGCAGCTTGCCAGATAGCTATGGCTACACCTTC	CASSLPDSYGYTF
TRBJ1-3	NA	TRBV29-1	NA	TGCAGCGTTAGCCTTATGAGCTCTGGAAACACCATATATTTT	CSVSLMSSGNTIYF
TRBJ2-5	NA	TRBV14	NA	TGTGCCAGCAGCCCAGGCGCGGCCCCGAGGACCCAGTACTTC	CASSPGAAPRTQYF
TRBJ2-2	TRBD2	TRBV12-5	NA	TGTGCTAGTGGTTTGACGCGGACTAGGGGAACCGGGGAGCTGTTTTTT	CASGLTRTRGTGELFF
TRBJ2-7	TRBD1	TRBV6-5	NA	TGTGCCAGCAGTCGAACCCTTACAGGGGGCAGCGAGCAGTACTTC	CASSRTLTGGSEQYF
TRBJ2-2	TRBD2	TRBV19	NA	TGTGCCAGTAGTCGGTTCTCGGGACTACGGAACACCGGGGAGCTGTTTTTT	CASSRFSGLRNTGELFF
TRBJ2-7	NA	TRBV9	NA	TGTGCCAGCAGCATTAATCTAGGGGCGCCCTACGAGCAGTACTTC	CASSINLGAPYEQYF
TRBJ1-2	TRBD1	TRBV5-5	NA	TGTGCCAGCAGCTTGGAGCAGGGGGCGACATATGGCTACACCTTC	CASSLEQGATYGYTF
TRBJ2-3	NA	TRBV18	NA	TGTGCCAGCTCACTAATAGATACGCAGTATTTT	CASSLIDTQYF
TRBJ2-2	NA	TRBV5-6	NA	TGTGCCAGCAGCTGGAGAGGGGCGAACACCGGGGAGCTGTTTTTT	CASSWRGANTGELFF
TRBJ2-5	NA	TRBV25-1	NA	TGTGCCAGCAGTCAACAGGGACACCAAGAGACCCAGTACTTC	CASSQQGHQETQYF
TRBJ2-7	NA	TRBV11-2	NA	TGTGCCAGCAGCCTAGACGGGACACCCTACGAGCAGTACTTC	CASSLDGTPYEQYF
TRBJ2-1	TRBD2	TRBV4-1	NA	TGCGCCAGCAGCCAAGAGGCTAGCGGGATAGGGAATGAGCAGTTCTTC	CASSQEASGIGNEQFF
TRBJ1-5	NA	TRBV9	NA	TGTGCCAGCAGCGTAGATGGCCAGGGCGATCAGCCCCAGCATTTT	CASSVDGQGDQPQHF